By its share, the clone carrying this T cell receptor beta chain is medium-sized. This same CDR3 is encoded by further DNA sequences in the sample. This sample is part of a study of blood T cell repertoires in COVID-19. About the research overall: From the United States, Italy and Spain came samples of acute and convalescent COVID-19.

Original methodology: The authors estimated nucleated cell counts from reference gene primer amplification. Sequencing was performed with immunoSEQ multiplex PCR; in TCRdb, only in-frame clones are kept and a portion is missing. The V and J calls and clone size come from that table; D and trimming were worked out from the DNA. The sample records some 200,000 clones, 86% being singletons. Cohorts were assigned according to the clinical history that participants reported. With 5 bases clipped from V and 1 base from J, the junction kept 4 bases outside the gene matches. Germline lookup yields CDR1 MNHEY and CDR2 SVGAGI. The CDR3 extends over 14 amino acids.

The chain employs TRBV6-5 and TRBJ1-1, with 7 bases identical to TRBD1. The material sequenced was PBMCs or T cells enriched from blood (not recorded which). This TCR was recovered from a woman aged 40 to 50 with acute COVID-19. The CDR3 DNA is TGTGCCAGCAGTCTGGGACAGAAGAACACTGAAGCTTTCTTT. It is translated as CASSLGQKNTEAFF.